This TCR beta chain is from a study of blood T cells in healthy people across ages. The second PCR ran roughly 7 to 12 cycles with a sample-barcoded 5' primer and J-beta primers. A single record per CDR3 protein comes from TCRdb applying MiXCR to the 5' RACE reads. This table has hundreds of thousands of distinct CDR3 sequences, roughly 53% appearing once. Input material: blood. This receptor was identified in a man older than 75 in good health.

CDR3 in amino acids: CASSEPGPPTEAFF. CDR3 DNA: TGTGCCAGCAGTGAACCCGGTCCCCCCACTGAAGCTTTCTTT. This chain uses TRBV25-1 with TRBJ1-1; D unclear. V lost 2 bases and J lost 4, with 11 bases in between. The CDR3 totals 14 residues. The germline V gene has CDR1 MGHDK and CDR2 SYGVNS.